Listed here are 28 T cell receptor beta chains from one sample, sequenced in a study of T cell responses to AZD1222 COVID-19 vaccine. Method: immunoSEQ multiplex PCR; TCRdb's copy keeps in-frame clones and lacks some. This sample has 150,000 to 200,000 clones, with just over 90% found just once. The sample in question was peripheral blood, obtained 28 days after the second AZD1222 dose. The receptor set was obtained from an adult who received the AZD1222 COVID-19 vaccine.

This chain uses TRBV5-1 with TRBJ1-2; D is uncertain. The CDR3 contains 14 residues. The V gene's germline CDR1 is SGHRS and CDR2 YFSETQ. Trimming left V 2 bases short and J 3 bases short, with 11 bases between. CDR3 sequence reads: CASSFVGNDYGYTF. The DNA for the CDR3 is TGCGCCAGCAGCTTTGTCGGAAATGACTATGGCTACACCTTC.

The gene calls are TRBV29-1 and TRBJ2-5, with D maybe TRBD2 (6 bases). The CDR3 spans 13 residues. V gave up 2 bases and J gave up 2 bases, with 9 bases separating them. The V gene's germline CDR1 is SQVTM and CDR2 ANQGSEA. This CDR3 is CSVEWDWQETQYF. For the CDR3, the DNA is TGCAGCGTTGAATGGGACTGGCAAGAGACCCAGTACTTC.

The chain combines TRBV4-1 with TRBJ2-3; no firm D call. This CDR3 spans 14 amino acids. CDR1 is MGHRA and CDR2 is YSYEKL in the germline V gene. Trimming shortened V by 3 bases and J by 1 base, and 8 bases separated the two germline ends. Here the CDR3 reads CASSHPGRTDTQYF. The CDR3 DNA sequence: TGCGCCAGCAGCCACCCCGGTCGCACAGATACGCAGTATTTT.

The CDR3 DNA follows: TGTGCCAGCAGCTTTGGAGGGGCCGGCTTTACGAGCTCCTACAATGAGCAGTTCTTC. Protein sequence: CASSFGGAGFTSSYNEQFF. The genes are TRBV5-4 and TRBJ2-1, with TRBD2 as a possible D gene (6 bases). The CDR3 loop spans 19 amino acids. Between the trimmed V and J ends, which lost 2 bases and 0 bases, there was a span of 21 bases. Germline V gives CDR1 SGHNT, CDR2 YYREEE (reference sequence).

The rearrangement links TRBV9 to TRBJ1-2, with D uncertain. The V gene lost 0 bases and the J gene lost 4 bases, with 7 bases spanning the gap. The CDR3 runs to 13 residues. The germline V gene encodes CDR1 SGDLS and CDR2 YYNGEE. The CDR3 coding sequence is TGTGCCAGCAGCGTAGATGAGGGCTATGGCTACACCTTC. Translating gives CASSVDEGYGYTF.

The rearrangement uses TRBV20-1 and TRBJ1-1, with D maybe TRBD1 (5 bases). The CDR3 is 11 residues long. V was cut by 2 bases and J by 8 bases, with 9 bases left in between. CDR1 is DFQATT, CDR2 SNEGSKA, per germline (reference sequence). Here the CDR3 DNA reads TGCAGTGCTAGAAAGCGGGACGAAGCTTTCTTT. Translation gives CSARKRDEAFF.

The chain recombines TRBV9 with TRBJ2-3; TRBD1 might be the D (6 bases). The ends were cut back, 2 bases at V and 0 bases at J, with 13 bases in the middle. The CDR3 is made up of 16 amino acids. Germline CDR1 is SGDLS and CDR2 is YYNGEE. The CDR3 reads CASSVSIQGSTDTQYF. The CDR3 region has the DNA TGTGCCAGCAGCGTTAGCATTCAGGGGAGCACAGATACGCAGTATTTT.

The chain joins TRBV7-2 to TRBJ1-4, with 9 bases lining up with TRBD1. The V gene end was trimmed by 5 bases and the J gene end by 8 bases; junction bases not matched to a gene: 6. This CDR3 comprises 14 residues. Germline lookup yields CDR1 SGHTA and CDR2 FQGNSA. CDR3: CASSEQGAREKLFF. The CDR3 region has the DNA TGTGCCAGCAGCGAACAGGGGGCGCGGGAAAAACTGTTTTTT.

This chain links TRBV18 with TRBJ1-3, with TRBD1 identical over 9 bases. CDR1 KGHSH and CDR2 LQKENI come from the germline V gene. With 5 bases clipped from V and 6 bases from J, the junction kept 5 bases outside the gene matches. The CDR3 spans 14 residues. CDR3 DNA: TGTGCCAGCTCAGCCGGGACAGGGAAAAACACCATATATTTT. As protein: CASSAGTGKNTIYF. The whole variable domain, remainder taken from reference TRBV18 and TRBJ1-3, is NAGVMQNPRHLVRRRGQEARLRCSPMKGHSHVYWYRQLPEEGLKFMVYLQKENIIDESGMPKERFSAEFPKEGPSILRIQQVVRGDSAAYFCASSAGTGKNTIYFGEGSWLTVV.

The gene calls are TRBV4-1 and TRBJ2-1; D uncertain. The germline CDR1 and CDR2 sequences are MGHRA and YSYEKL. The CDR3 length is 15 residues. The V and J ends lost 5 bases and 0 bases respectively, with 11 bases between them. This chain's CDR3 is CASSFRPSSYNEQFF. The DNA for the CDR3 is TGCGCCAGCAGCTTTAGGCCGAGCTCCTACAATGAGCAGTTCTTC.

CDR3 DNA sequence: TGTGCCAGCAGCTTAGCGCGGGGTAGGGGAGCTTCCACAACTAATGAAAAACTGTTTTTT. This translates into CASSLARGRGASTTNEKLFF. This chain connects TRBV7-6 to TRBJ1-4; weak D call: TRBD1 (5 bases). CDR1 SGHVS and CDR2 FNYEAQ come from the germline V gene. There are 20 residues in the CDR3. V was cut by 0 bases and J by 0 bases, with 20 bases left in between.

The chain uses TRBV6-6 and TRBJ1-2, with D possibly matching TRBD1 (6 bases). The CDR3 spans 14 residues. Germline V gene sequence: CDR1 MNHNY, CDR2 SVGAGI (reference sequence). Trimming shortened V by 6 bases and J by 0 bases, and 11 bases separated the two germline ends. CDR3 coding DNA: TGTGCCAGCAGATTCGACAGGTCTAACTATGGCTACACCTTC. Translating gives CASRFDRSNYGYTF.

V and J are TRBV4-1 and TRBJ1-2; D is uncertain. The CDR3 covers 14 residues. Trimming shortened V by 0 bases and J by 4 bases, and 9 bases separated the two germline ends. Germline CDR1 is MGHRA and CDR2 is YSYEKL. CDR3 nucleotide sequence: TGCGCCAGCAGCCAAGAGAGCGGATTCTATGGCTACACCTTC. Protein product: CASSQESGFYGYTF.

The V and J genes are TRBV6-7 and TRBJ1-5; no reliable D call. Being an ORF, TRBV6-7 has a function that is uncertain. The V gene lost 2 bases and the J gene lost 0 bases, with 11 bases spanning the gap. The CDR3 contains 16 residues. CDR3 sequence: CASSYVGLDSNQPQHF. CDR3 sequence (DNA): TGTGCCAGCAGTTACGTCGGGTTGGATAGCAATCAGCCCCAGCATTTT.

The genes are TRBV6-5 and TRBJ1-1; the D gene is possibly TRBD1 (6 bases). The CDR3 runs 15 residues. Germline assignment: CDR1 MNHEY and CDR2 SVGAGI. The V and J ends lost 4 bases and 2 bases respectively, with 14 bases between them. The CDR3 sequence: CASSSGGASNTEAFF. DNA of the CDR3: TGTGCCAGCAGTTCTGGGGGGGCGTCCAACACTGAAGCTTTCTTT.

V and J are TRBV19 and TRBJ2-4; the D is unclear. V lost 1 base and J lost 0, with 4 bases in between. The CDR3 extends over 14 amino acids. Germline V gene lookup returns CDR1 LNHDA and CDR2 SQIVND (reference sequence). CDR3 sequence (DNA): TGTGCCAGTAGTATAGCCGTAGCCAAAAACATTCAGTACTTC. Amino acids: CASSIAVAKNIQYF.

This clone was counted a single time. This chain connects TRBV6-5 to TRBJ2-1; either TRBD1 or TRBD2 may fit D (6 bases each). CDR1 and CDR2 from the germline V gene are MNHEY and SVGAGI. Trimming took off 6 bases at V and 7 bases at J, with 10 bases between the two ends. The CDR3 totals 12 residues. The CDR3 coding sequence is TGTGCCAGCAGAAAAGGGGGGAATGAGCAGTTCTTC. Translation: CASRKGGNEQFF.

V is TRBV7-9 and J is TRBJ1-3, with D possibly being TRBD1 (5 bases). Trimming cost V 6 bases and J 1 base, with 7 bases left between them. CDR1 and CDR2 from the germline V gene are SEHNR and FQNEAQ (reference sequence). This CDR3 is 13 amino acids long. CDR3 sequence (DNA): TGTGCCAGCAGAGGGGAATCTGGAAACACCATATATTTT. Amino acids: CASRGESGNTIYF.

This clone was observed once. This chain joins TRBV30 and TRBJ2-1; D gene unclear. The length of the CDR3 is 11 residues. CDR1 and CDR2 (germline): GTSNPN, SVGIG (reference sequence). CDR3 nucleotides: TGTGCTTGCTTCGAAGGGCTGGGGAAGTTCTTC. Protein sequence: CACFEGLGKFF.

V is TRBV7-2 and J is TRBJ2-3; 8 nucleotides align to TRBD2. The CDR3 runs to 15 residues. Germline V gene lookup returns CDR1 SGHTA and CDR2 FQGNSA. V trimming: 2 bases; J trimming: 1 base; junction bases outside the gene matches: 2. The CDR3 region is CASSLMRGGTDTQYF. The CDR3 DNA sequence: TGTGCCAGCAGCTTAATGCGGGGGGGCACAGATACGCAGTATTTT. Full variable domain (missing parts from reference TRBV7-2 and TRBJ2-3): GAGVSQSPSNKVTEKGKDVELRCDPISGHTALYWYRQSLGQGLEFLIYFQGNSAPDKSGLPSDRFSAERTGGSVSTLTIQRTQQEDSAVYLCASSLMRGGTDTQYFGPGTRLTVL.

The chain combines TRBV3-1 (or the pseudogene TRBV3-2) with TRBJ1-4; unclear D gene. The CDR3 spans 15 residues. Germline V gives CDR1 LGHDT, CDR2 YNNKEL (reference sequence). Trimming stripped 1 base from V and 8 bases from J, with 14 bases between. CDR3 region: CASSQGKILREKLFF. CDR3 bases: TGTGCCAGCAGCCAAGGTAAAATTCTACGGGAAAAACTGTTTTTT.

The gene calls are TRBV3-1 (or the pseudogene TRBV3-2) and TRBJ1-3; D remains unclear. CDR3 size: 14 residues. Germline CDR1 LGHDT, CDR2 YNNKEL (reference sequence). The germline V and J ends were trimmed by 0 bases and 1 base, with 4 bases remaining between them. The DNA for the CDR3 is TGTGCCAGCAGCCAAGAGGCATCTGGAAACACCATATATTTT. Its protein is CASSQEASGNTIYF.

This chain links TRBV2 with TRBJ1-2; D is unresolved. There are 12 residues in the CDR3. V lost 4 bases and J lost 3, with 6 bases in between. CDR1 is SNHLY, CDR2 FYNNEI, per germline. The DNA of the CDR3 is TGTGCCAGCAGTGTCTCAGACTATGGCTACACCTTC. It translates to CASSVSDYGYTF.

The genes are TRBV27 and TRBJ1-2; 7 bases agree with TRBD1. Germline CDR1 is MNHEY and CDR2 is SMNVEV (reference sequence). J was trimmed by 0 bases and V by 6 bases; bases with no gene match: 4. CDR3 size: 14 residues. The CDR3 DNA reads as TGTGCCAGCAGCCGCGGGACAGCTAACTATGGCTACACCTTC. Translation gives CASSRGTANYGYTF.

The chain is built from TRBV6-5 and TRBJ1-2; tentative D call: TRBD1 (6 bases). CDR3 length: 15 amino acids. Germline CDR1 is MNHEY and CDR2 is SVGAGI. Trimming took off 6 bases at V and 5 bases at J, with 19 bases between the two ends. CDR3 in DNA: TGTGCCAGCAGAGCGATAGGGGGGGAGCTATATGGCTACACCTTC. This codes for CASRAIGGELYGYTF.

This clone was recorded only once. The CDR3 coding sequence is TGCGCCAGCAGCCTCGGGACAGCCCAAAAACTGTTTTTT. Translation gives CASSLGTAQKLFF. The chain couples TRBV4-1 to TRBJ1-4; 7 nucleotides align to TRBD1. Losses at the gene ends were 4 bases for V and 9 bases for J; bases not matched to a gene: 5. This CDR3 contains 13 residues. CDR1 is MGHRA, CDR2 YSYEKL, per germline.

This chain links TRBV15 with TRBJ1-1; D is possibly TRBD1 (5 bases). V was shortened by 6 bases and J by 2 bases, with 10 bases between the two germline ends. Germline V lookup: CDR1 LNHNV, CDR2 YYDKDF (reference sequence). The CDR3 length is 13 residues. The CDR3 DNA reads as TGTGCCACCAGACGACAGCTAAACACTGAAGCTTTCTTT. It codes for CATRRQLNTEAFF.

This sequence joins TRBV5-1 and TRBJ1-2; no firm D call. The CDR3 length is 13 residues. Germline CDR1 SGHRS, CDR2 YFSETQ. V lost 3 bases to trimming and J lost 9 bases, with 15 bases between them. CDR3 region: CASSSEDYESYTF. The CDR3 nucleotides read TGCGCCAGCAGCTCAGAGGACTATGAAAGCTACACCTTC.